This T cell receptor beta chain was recorded in a study of early T cells in non-severe SARS-CoV-2 infection. Study at large: Sequenced bulk RNA came from whole blood that was unsorted, and chains were unpaired.

This clonotype has ten or more counts. This CDR3 has 14 amino acids. V lost 0 bases and J lost 7; bases outside the gene matches: 5. CDR1 MNHNY and CDR2 SVGAGI come from the germline V gene (reference sequence). Separate cDNA molecules each had unique molecular identifiers attached to them. TCRdb re-derived calls from the 5' RACE reads in MiXCR, one entry per CDR3 protein. This table holds 30,000 to 40,000 distinct CDR3 sequences, 8% to 9.5% found once. V is TRBV6-6 and J is TRBJ2-7; 8 bases match TRBD1. Sequenced sample: whole blood. The sequence came from an adult who was a healthcare worker with PCR-confirmed SARS-CoV-2 infection or an uninfected control (not recorded which). The CDR3 reads CASSYSQGAKEQYF. The CDR3, as DNA: TGTGCCAGCAGTTACTCGCAGGGGGCGAAAGAGCAGTACTTC.